This T cell receptor (beta chain) was sequenced during a study of cytomegalovirus exposure and HLA in healthy donors. Study background: Unique TCRs from HLA-typed donors, 85 million to 100 million of them, were held in an early data release.

Germline V gives CDR1 SNHLY, CDR2 FYNNEI. The CDR3 contains 14 residues. Trimming took 8 bases from V and 8 from J, leaving 16 bases between them. 60 Vbeta and 13 Jbeta primers were used in PCR. Using immunoSEQ multiplex PCR, the repertoire was profiled, and TCRdb retains in-frame clones only, with some absent. The data hold 90,000 to 130,000 clones, with 70% observed a single time. Sequenced material: PBMCs. The chain has TRBV2 and TRBJ1-6; tentatively, D is TRBD1 (5 bases). This sequence originates from a man under 40 in good health and CMV-seropositive. The CDR3 bases are TGTGCCAGCTGGAGGGACCGAACGGATTCACCCCTCCACTTT. This encodes CASWRDRTDSPLHF. Complete variable domain (other parts from reference TRBV2 and TRBJ1-6): EPEVTQTPSHQVTQMGQEVILRCVPISNHLYFYWYRQILGQKVEFLVSFYNNEISEKSEIFDDQFSVERPDGSNFTLKIRSTKLEDSAMYFCASWRDRTDSPLHFGNGTRLTVT.